A single sample is the source of the 31 T cell receptor beta chains below, sequenced in a study of T cell changes during pregnancy in multiple sclerosis (dated by TCRdb to the late 2010s). Library preparation used the immunoSEQ multiplex PCR assay. TCRdb carries this immuneACCESS record with in-frame sequences only. Its versions omit some clonotypes, under half of them owing to an unresolved V gene in the studies checked, with the rest unexplained. Present in this sample are approximately 50,000 clones, almost 95% of which were seen just once. Approximately 0.62% of the sample lies in the top ten. The starting material was CD4+ T cells from peripheral blood mononuclear cells, obtained in the third trimester of pregnancy. The receptors shown here come from a female donor with multiple sclerosis, enrolled in a pregnancy study.

The V call is TRBV28, the J call TRBJ2-3; TRBD1 might be the D (5 bases). Germline CDR1 MDHEN, CDR2 SYDVKM. V lost 5 bases, J lost 0 bases, and 9 bases lay in between. The CDR3 has 14 amino acids. The CDR3 DNA reads as TGTGCCAGCAGTGGGGCCCGGAGCACAGATACGCAGTATTTT. It specifies CASSGARSTDTQYF.

The chain uses TRBV7-9 and TRBJ2-3; possible D gene TRBD2, 6 bases. The CDR3 has 15 amino acids. V dropped 0 bases and J dropped 2 bases, with 9 bases sitting between them. Germline V gene sequence: CDR1 SEHNR, CDR2 FQNEAQ (reference sequence). CDR3 sequence: CASSLASGFTDTQYF. CDR3 sequence (DNA): TGTGCCAGCAGCTTAGCTAGCGGCTTCACAGATACGCAGTATTTT. Full variable domain (remainder filled in from reference TRBV7-9 and TRBJ2-3): DTGVSQNPRHKITKRGQNVTFRCDPISEHNRLYWYRQTLGQGPEFLTYFQNEAQLEKSRLLSDRFSAERPKGSFSTLEIQRTEQGDSAMYLCASSLASGFTDTQYFGPGTRLTVL.

Remarks on this clone: At the DNA level, this CDR3 is encoded by other sequences in the same sample as well. The chain links TRBV28 to TRBJ2-7; D perhaps matches TRBD1 (5 bases). Germline CDR1 is MDHEN and CDR2 is SYDVKM. This CDR3 comprises 12 residues. The ends were cut back, 6 bases at V and 3 bases at J, with 9 bases in the middle. CDR3 sequence (DNA): TGTGCCAGCAGACCTGACAGCTACGAGCAGTACTTC. The encoded protein is CASRPDSYEQYF.

This chain joins TRBV7-3 and TRBJ2-5; 8 bases agree with TRBD2. This CDR3 contains 16 residues. The junction had 8 bases not matched to a gene; V was cut back by 4 bases and J by 1 base. The V gene's germline CDR1 is SGHTA and CDR2 FQGTGA. CDR3 sequence: CASSSRGREVQETQYF. Here the CDR3 DNA reads TGTGCCAGCAGCTCACGGGGGCGGGAGGTCCAAGAGACCCAGTACTTC.

The chain is built from TRBV6-6 and TRBJ1-1; D gene uncertain. The V end lost 8 bases, the J end lost 5 bases, and 12 bases lay between the germline ends. From germline, CDR1 is MNHNY and CDR2 SVGAGI (reference sequence). The CDR3 runs 12 residues. This CDR3 is CASVSGRTEAFF. In DNA form, the CDR3 reads TGTGCCAGCGTTTCAGGAAGGACTGAAGCTTTCTTT.

V is TRBV7-2 and J is TRBJ2-2, with 7 nucleotides matching TRBD2. Trimming removed 5 bases from V and 1 base from J; junction bases left unmatched: 4. In germline, CDR1 is SGHTA, CDR2 FQGNSA. The CDR3 spans 15 residues. CDR3: CASSPGGRNTGELFF. The CDR3 DNA sequence: TGTGCCAGCAGCCCCGGCGGGAGGAACACCGGGGAGCTGTTTTTT.

This rearrangement joins TRBV5-1 to TRBJ2-1; 8 bases map to TRBD1. The CDR3 sequence is 15 residues long. Germline assignment: CDR1 SGHRS and CDR2 YFSETQ. V lost 7 bases and J lost 7; bases outside the gene matches: 13. CDR3 protein: CASRTILGQVNEQFF. The CDR3 region has the DNA TGCGCCAGCCGTACAATCCTGGGACAGGTTAATGAGCAGTTCTTC.

The DNA for the CDR3 is TGTGCCAGCAGTTACTCGGTGAGGGCTAACTATGGCTACACCTTC. Residues: CASSYSVRANYGYTF. This rearrangement joins TRBV6-5 to TRBJ1-2, with D hard to call. The V end lost 0 bases, the J end lost 0 bases, and 8 bases lay between the germline ends. The CDR3 covers 15 residues. Germline V lookup: CDR1 MNHEY, CDR2 SVGAGI.

This chain connects TRBV11-1 to TRBJ2-3, with D possibly matching TRBD2 (6 bases). Germline-derived CDR1 and CDR2 are SGHAT and FQDESV (reference sequence). This CDR3 is built from 13 residues. The germline V and J ends were trimmed by 5 bases and 9 bases, with 15 bases remaining between them. This CDR3 is CASSPDLASTQYF. The CDR3 nucleotides read TGTGCCAGCAGCCCAGATCTAGCGTCCACGCAGTATTTT.

V and J are TRBV18 and TRBJ2-1; 8 bases fit TRBD1. The V gene end was trimmed by 7 bases and the J gene end by 5 bases; junction bases not matched to a gene: 7. The germline V gene has CDR1 KGHSH and CDR2 LQKENI. The CDR3 spans 14 residues. The chain's CDR3 is CASYRDRSDNEQFF. DNA of the CDR3: TGTGCCAGCTACCGGGACAGGAGCGACAATGAGCAGTTCTTC.

This clone appeared once. This chain connects TRBV28 to TRBJ2-7; 7 nucleotides agree with TRBD1. J was trimmed by 3 bases and V by 5 bases; bases with no gene match: 16. The CDR3 covers 17 residues. Germline loops: CDR1 MDHEN, CDR2 SYDVKM. The chain's CDR3 is CASSLNPTGQPSYEQYF. DNA of the CDR3: TGTGCCAGCAGTCTCAACCCGACAGGGCAACCGAGCTACGAGCAGTACTTC.

As for this clone: The junction departs from germline at one end; a sequencing error may be responsible. The chain has TRBV5-6 and TRBJ2-7; 14 bases are a match to TRBD2. The CDR3 has 12 amino acids. Looked up from germline, CDR1 is SGHDT and CDR2 is YYEEEE. The CDR3 loop is CASSFGTSGGHF. CDR3 in DNA: TGTGCCAGCAGCTTCGGGACTAGCGGGGGACACTTC.

The chain uses TRBV29-1 and TRBJ2-3; D is possibly TRBD1 (6 bases). Trimming took 6 bases from V and 7 from J, leaving 20 bases between them. Germline V gives CDR1 SQVTM, CDR2 ANQGSEA. The CDR3 totals 14 residues. The CDR3 loop reads CSVETGRILNTQYF. The CDR3 DNA reads TGCAGCGTAGAGACAGGCCGAATTTTAAATACGCAGTATTTT.

The chain links TRBV2 to TRBJ1-1; the D is unclear. CDR1 is SNHLY and CDR2 is FYNNEI in the germline V gene. The CDR3 contains 15 residues. V gave up 6 bases and J gave up 4 bases, with 18 bases separating them. DNA for the CDR3: TGTGCCAGCAGATCTCGGACTCGGAGGATCACTGAAGCTTTCTTT. It translates to CASRSRTRRITEAFF. Using reference TRBV2 and TRBJ1-1 for the parts outside the CDR3, the full variable domain is EPEVTQTPSHQVTQMGQEVILRCVPISNHLYFYWYRQILGQKVEFLVSFYNNEISEKSEIFDDQFSVERPDGSNFTLKIRSTKLEDSAMYFCASRSRTRRITEAFFGQGTRLTVV.

The chain recombines TRBV5-1 with TRBJ2-2, with 9 bases matching TRBD2. Germline CDR1 SGHRS, CDR2 YFSETQ. The CDR3 runs 15 residues. Trimming at V came to 4 bases and at J to 4 bases, leaving 5 bases not matched to a gene. CDR3 bases: TGCGCCAGCAGCCCCGGACTAGCGCGCACCGGGGAGCTGTTTTTT. It translates to CASSPGLARTGELFF.

The rearrangement uses TRBV12-5 and TRBJ2-6, with 9 bases fitting TRBD1. J gave up 2 bases and V 0 bases, and 17 bases lay outside the gene matches. The CDR3 spans 22 residues. Germline V CDR1 and CDR2: LGHNT, FRNRAP. The CDR3 sequence is CASGLVNTGQGPKETGANVLTF. In DNA form, the CDR3 reads TGTGCTAGTGGTTTGGTAAACACGGGACAGGGCCCCAAAGAGACTGGGGCCAACGTCCTGACTTTC.

V and J are TRBV20-1 and TRBJ2-5, with D unclear. With 3 bases removed from V and 3 bases from J, the gap between germline ends came to 5 bases. CDR1 is DFQATT and CDR2 is SNEGSKA in the germline V gene (reference sequence). The CDR3 has 11 residues. The CDR3 loop reads CSAREKETQYF. The CDR3 coding sequence is TGCAGTGCTAGGGAGAAAGAGACCCAGTACTTC.

The chain has TRBV5-1 and TRBJ1-1; D ambiguous. Germline V lookup: CDR1 SGHRS, CDR2 YFSETQ. V shed 0 bases and J shed 4 bases, with 7 bases lying between them. The CDR3 consists of 13 residues. In DNA, the CDR3 is TGCGCCAGCAGCTTGGGGTCGGGCACTGAAGCTTTCTTT. Translating gives CASSLGSGTEAFF.

CDR3 in DNA: TGTGCCAGCAGCCAAGAGACTAGCGGGAGGGGCCCCTACGAGCAGTACTTC. As protein: CASSQETSGRGPYEQYF. V usage is TRBV4-2 and J usage is TRBJ2-7; 14 nucleotides match TRBD2. The V segment lost 0 bases and the J segment 2 bases; nucleotides outside the gene matches: 3. The CDR3 is 17 amino acids. Germline V CDR1 and CDR2: LGHNA, YNFKEQ.

The chain couples TRBV30 to TRBJ1-2; no clear D gene. Per the germline V gene, CDR1 is GTSNPN and CDR2 is SVGIG (reference sequence). The CDR3 spans 14 residues. The V and J ends lost 3 bases and 4 bases respectively, with 15 bases between them. DNA of the CDR3: TGTGCCTGGAGCCCCGTAGAGTTCTTCTATGGCTACACCTTC. It specifies CAWSPVEFFYGYTF. Using reference TRBV30 and TRBJ1-2 for the parts outside the CDR3, the full variable domain is SQTIHQWPATLVQPVGSPLSLECTVEGTSNPNLYWYRQAAGRGLQLLFYSVGIGQISSEVPQNLSASRPQDRQFILSSKKLLLSDSGFYLCAWSPVEFFYGYTFGSGTRLTVV.

The rearrangement links TRBV28 to TRBJ2-1; tentatively, D is TRBD2 (5 bases). CDR1 and CDR2 (germline): MDHEN, SYDVKM. The CDR3 has 16 amino acids. V was trimmed by 4 bases and J by 7 bases, leaving 20 bases between them. CDR3 in amino acids: CASSSNGLRGLNEQFF. CDR3 nucleotide sequence: TGTGCCAGCAGTTCTAACGGACTGAGAGGTTTAAATGAGCAGTTCTTC. The full variable domain, in which reference TRBV28 and TRBJ2-1 provide the parts outside the CDR3, is DVKVTQSSRYLVKRTGEKVFLECVQDMDHENMFWYRQDPGLGLRLIYFSYDVKMKEKGDIPEGYSVSREKKERFSLILESASTNQTSMYLCASSSNGLRGLNEQFFGPGTRLTVL.

V and J are TRBV7-2 and TRBJ1-2; 8 positions agree with TRBD1. After removal of 1 base from V and 6 bases from J, the junction contained 10 bases not matched to a gene. The CDR3 is 16 amino acids. Germline CDR1 is SGHTA and CDR2 is FQGNSA. CDR3 protein: CASSLEGRQGLDGYTF. The DNA for the CDR3 is TGTGCCAGCAGCTTAGAAGGCCGACAGGGGTTAGATGGCTACACCTTC.

Only one count was recorded for this clone. This rearrangement joins TRBV19 to TRBJ1-1; D may be TRBD1 (6 bases). Trimming pared 4 bases from V and 6 bases from J, leaving 12 bases between. The CDR3 spans 13 residues. Germline V gene sequence: CDR1 LNHDA, CDR2 SQIVND (reference sequence). The CDR3 loop is CASSSRGNAEAFF. Here the CDR3 DNA reads TGTGCCAGTAGTAGCAGGGGAAACGCTGAAGCTTTCTTT. The full variable domain, in which reference TRBV19 and TRBJ1-1 provide the parts outside the CDR3, is DGGITQSPKYLFRKEGQNVTLSCEQNLNHDAMYWYRQDPGQGLRLIYYSQIVNDFQKGDIAEGYSVSREKKESFPLTVTSAQKNPTAFYLCASSSRGNAEAFFGQGTRLTVV.

V and J are TRBV11-2 and TRBJ2-2; 7 bases map to TRBD1. Per germline, CDR1 SGHAT and CDR2 FQNNGV. This CDR3 spans 16 amino acids. V trimming: 6 bases; J trimming: 0 bases; junction bases outside the gene matches: 7. The chain's CDR3 is CASRQPGTANTGELFF. The CDR3 DNA sequence: TGTGCCAGCAGACAACCCGGGACAGCGAACACCGGGGAGCTGTTTTTT.

This clone has more than one count but fewer than ten. The J gene is TRBJ2-5, the V gene TRBV6-1; TRBD1 might be the D (5 bases). Germline V gene data show CDR1 as MNHNS and CDR2 as SASEGT. The CDR3 runs 15 residues. Trimming stripped 5 bases from V and 0 bases from J, with 13 bases between. The CDR3 region is CASSHPTGYQETQYF. The CDR3 DNA reads TGTGCCAGCAGTCACCCTACAGGTTACCAAGAGACCCAGTACTTC.

The CDR3 loop reads CASSALGRGNTIYF. The CDR3 nucleotides are TGTGCCAGCAGCGCCTTAGGGAGGGGAAACACCATATATTTT. The chain is built from TRBV9 and TRBJ1-3; D uncertain. Germline loops: CDR1 SGDLS, CDR2 YYNGEE. V was shortened by 3 bases and J by 4 bases, with 11 bases between the two germline ends. The CDR3 length is 14 residues.

This chain uses TRBV27 with TRBJ2-1; D possibly corresponds to TRBD1 (6 bases). Trimming shortened V by 6 bases and J by 3 bases, and 12 bases separated the two germline ends. CDR1 is MNHEY, CDR2 SMNVEV, per germline (reference sequence). This CDR3 spans 14 amino acids. CDR3 DNA sequence: TGTGCCAGCAGAACAAGAGGGGGCTACAATGAGCAGTTCTTC. Protein: CASRTRGGYNEQFF.

The chain carries TRBV18 and TRBJ2-5; no firm D call. Trimming removed 3 bases at V and 5 bases at J, with 10 bases between. Germline V lookup: CDR1 KGHSH, CDR2 LQKENI. The CDR3 totals 13 residues. The DNA for the CDR3 is TGTGCCAGCTCACCCCCGGCGGTGGAGACCCAGTACTTC. This sequence encodes CASSPPAVETQYF.

The chain joins TRBV5-1 to TRBJ2-1, with D possibly matching TRBD1 (6 bases). The V end was cut by 4 bases, the J end by 2 bases, with 13 bases between. CDR3 length: 15 amino acids. Germline V gives CDR1 SGHRS, CDR2 YFSETQ. CDR3 sequence (DNA): TGCGCCAGCAGCCAGGGGTGGGGTACCTACAATGAGCAGTTCTTC. It yields the protein CASSQGWGTYNEQFF.

The chain couples TRBV7-3 to TRBJ2-5; D is perhaps TRBD1 (6 bases). Trimming took off 4 bases at V and 2 bases at J, with 8 bases between the two ends. This CDR3 comprises 13 residues. Germline CDR1 is SGHTA and CDR2 is FQGTGA. The chain's CDR3 is CASSSTGQETQYF. CDR3 coding DNA: TGTGCCAGCAGCTCTACAGGGCAAGAGACCCAGTACTTC.

The chain joins TRBV28 to TRBJ2-7, with 7 bases fitting TRBD2. In germline, CDR1 is MDHEN, CDR2 SYDVKM. The CDR3 length is 14 residues. Trimming at V came to 8 bases and at J to 3 bases, leaving 10 bases not matched to a gene. CDR3 sequence (DNA): TGTGCCAGCTCAGAGGGAGGGTCGGGCTACGAGCAGTACTTC. As protein: CASSEGGSGYEQYF. The whole variable domain, filled in from reference TRBV28 and TRBJ2-7, reads DVKVTQSSRYLVKRTGEKVFLECVQDMDHENMFWYRQDPGLGLRLIYFSYDVKMKEKGDIPEGYSVSREKKERFSLILESASTNQTSMYLCASSEGGSGYEQYFGPGTRLTVT.